A selection of T cell receptor beta chains follows, all from one sample in a study of blood T cells in healthy people across ages. Using its own MiXCR run on the 5' RACE reads, TCRdb lists one record per CDR3 protein. The profile covers some 1,800,000 distinct CDR3 sequences, with roughly two fifths appearing a single time and more than 20% taken by the ten largest. Source material: blood. These receptors all stem from a human donor in good health. CDR3s include the opening cysteine and the closing phenylalanine or tryptophan. D genes are given only for firm matches. A clone size is listed for some rows: how often the clone was seen (once, few, many), or a class if it is expanded.

cdr3_nt	cdr3_aa	d_call	j_call	clone_size	v_call
TGTGCCAGCAGGGCTTATTCGATTTACAATGAGCAGTTCTTC	CASRAYSIYNEQFF	.	TRBJ2-1	few	TRBV6-2/TRBV6-3
TGTGCCAGCAGCCAAGGGGAGGGGTCCCAGTACTTC	CASSQGEGSQYF	TRBD2	TRBJ2-7	.	TRBV14
TGTGCCAGCAGCCAATTACAGGACCCCCGTAGCAATCAGCCCCAGCATTTT	CASSQLQDPRSNQPQHF	.	TRBJ1-5	few	TRBV4-2
TGTGCCAGCAGCCAAAGGTTTTCGGACGGCAACAATGAGCAGTTCTTC	CASSQRFSDGNNEQFF	.	TRBJ2-1	.	TRBV3-1
TGCAGTGCTCCCCCAGGTGGGGCAGCCTCTGGAAACACCATATATTTT	CSAPPGGAASGNTIYF	.	TRBJ1-3	once	TRBV20-1
TGTGCCAGCAGCCGAGTAGGACAGAGGCCTCCCGAGCAGTACTTC	CASSRVGQRPPEQYF	.	TRBJ2-7	.	TRBV9
TGTGCCATCAAGGTACCAGGGCCCGACTACGAGCAGTACTTC	CAIKVPGPDYEQYF	.	TRBJ2-7	.	TRBV10-3
TGTGCCAGCAGACAGTCTACAAGCTACGAGCAGTACTTC	CASRQSTSYEQYF	.	TRBJ2-7	few	TRBV6-1
TGTGCCAGCAGCTTAGAGAGCGGGAGCTCCTACAATGAGCAGTTCTTC	CASSLESGSSYNEQFF	TRBD2	TRBJ2-1	.	TRBV11-3
TGTGCCACCAGTGATTTGCGGGCAGATACGCGGTATTTT	CATSDLRADTRYF	.	TRBJ2-3	.	TRBV24-1
TGTGCCAGCAGCTTGCCGCTAGCGGGTTACAATGAGCAGTTCTTC	CASSLPLAGYNEQFF	TRBD2	TRBJ2-1	few	TRBV5-5
TGTGCCAGCAGTGCGGTGAGCGGGGCTAACAATGAGCAGTTCTTC	CASSAVSGANNEQFF	TRBD2	TRBJ2-1	.	TRBV6-1
TGCGCCAGCAGAGTAGCGGGGCAAGACGGGGAGCTGTTTTTT	CASRVAGQDGELFF	TRBD2	TRBJ2-2	.	TRBV5-1
TGTGCCAGCAGCTTGGTGGGACTAGCGGGCCCTAGCACAGATACGCAGTATTTT	CASSLVGLAGPSTDTQYF	TRBD2	TRBJ2-3	.	TRBV5-6
TGTGCCAGCAGCTTAATGACAGGTGAAGACGAGCAGTACTTC	CASSLMTGEDEQYF	.	TRBJ2-7	.	TRBV7-9
TGTGCCATCAGTGAGCAGCAGGGGCTTGTGGATGGCTACACCTTC	CAISEQQGLVDGYTF	.	TRBJ1-2	few	TRBV10-3
TGTGCCAGCACCGAGCCAGGGAACACTGAAGCTTTCTTT	CASTEPGNTEAFF	.	TRBJ1-1	few	TRBV6-6
TGTGCCAGCAGCTTAACGCTAGCGTCAGAGACCCAGTACTTC	CASSLTLASETQYF	.	TRBJ2-5	.	TRBV7-9
TGTGCCAGCAGCGTAACCTCGACAGGGATCACAGATACGCAGTATTTT	CASSVTSTGITDTQYF	TRBD1	TRBJ2-3	many	TRBV9
TGTGCCACCAGTGGAATAGATACGCAGTATTTT	CATSGIDTQYF	.	TRBJ2-3	few	TRBV24-1
TGCAGTGCTAGAGCGACTAGCGGGACGAACACCGGGGAGCTGTTTTTT	CSARATSGTNTGELFF	TRBD2	TRBJ2-2	.	TRBV20-1
TGTGCCAGCAGTTTTTTGGTGAATCAGCCCCAGCATTTT	CASSFLVNQPQHF	.	TRBJ1-5	few	TRBV7-2
TGTGCCACCAGCCCTGGACGACAGGGAGACTATGGTTACACCTTC	CATSPGRQGDYGYTF	TRBD1	TRBJ1-2	few	TRBV15
TGTGCCACCAGTGAGCCACGGGCATCGACACTAGCCGATACGCAGTATTTT	CATSEPRASTLADTQYF	.	TRBJ2-3	few	TRBV24-1
TGTGCCAGCAGCTTATCATTCCTAGCGGGCTCTGGGCTACCCTACGAGCAGTACTTC	CASSLSFLAGSGLPYEQYF	TRBD2	TRBJ2-7	.	TRBV7-8
TGTGCCAGCAGCTTAGGACTGGGACAGGAGGGTGGCTACACCTTC	CASSLGLGQEGGYTF	TRBD1	TRBJ1-2	few	TRBV7-2
TGTGCCAGCAGCCACTGGACAGGGGGTAGGGATGAGCAGTTCTTC	CASSHWTGGRDEQFF	TRBD1	TRBJ2-1	.	TRBV11-3
TGCAGTGCTAGAGATCCAAGACTAGCCTTAGAGACCCAGTACTTC	CSARDPRLALETQYF	TRBD2	TRBJ2-5	.	TRBV20-1
TGTGCTAGCACCGGGGGGGGTCTCGAGCAGTACTTC	CASTGGGLEQYF	TRBD2	TRBJ2-7	.	TRBV7-2
TGTGTCAGCAGCTTTTACAAGGAAGCTTTCTTT	CVSSFYKEAFF	.	TRBJ1-1	.	TRBV5-6
TGTGCCAGCAGCTTGGACAGGGCCCCGAGCGAGCAGTACTTC	CASSLDRAPSEQYF	TRBD1	TRBJ2-7	.	TRBV7-8
TGTGCCAGCAGTTTGGCCTTCAAACTAAGAGATCAGCCCCAGCATTTT	CASSLAFKLRDQPQHF	.	TRBJ1-5	.	TRBV12-3/TRBV12-4
TGCAGTGCTAGCAAAAGACAGGGCGTCTACAATGAGCAGTTCTTC	CSASKRQGVYNEQFF	TRBD1	TRBJ2-1	.	TRBV20-1
TGTGCCACCAGTGATCCCGCTAGCGGGGGGTCCTACGAGCAGTACTTC	CATSDPASGGSYEQYF	TRBD2	TRBJ2-7	few	TRBV24-1
TGTGCCAGCAGCTCGTATCCGGGACAGGGAGGGTATGGCTACACCTTC	CASSSYPGQGGYGYTF	TRBD1	TRBJ1-2	.	TRBV13
TGCAGCGTCGATTCAAGCTTGGGCACAGATACGCAGTATTTT	CSVDSSLGTDTQYF	.	TRBJ2-3	few	TRBV29-1
TGTGCCGGCAGCTTGGGACTAGCGGGGGGCCGGGTTGGAGAGACCCAGTACTTC	CAGSLGLAGGRVGETQYF	TRBD2	TRBJ2-5	few	TRBV7-2
TGTGCCAGCAGCAAACCTCGGACAGGTCCTCCCTCTGGGGCCAACGTCCTGACTTTC	CASSKPRTGPPSGANVLTF	.	TRBJ2-6	.	TRBV21-1
TGTGCCAGCAGCGTAGGATTGGGGAACAATCAGCCCCAGCATTTT	CASSVGLGNNQPQHF	.	TRBJ1-5	.	TRBV9
TGCAGTGCTAGTAGACAGGCTGGAGATTCACCCCTCCACTTT	CSASRQAGDSPLHF	.	TRBJ1-6	.	TRBV20-1
TGCAGCGTTGCCGGGGAGTACACAGATACGCAGTATTTT	CSVAGEYTDTQYF	.	TRBJ2-3	many	TRBV29-1
TGCGCCAACAGCCAAGACTTTGAGGGGCTCGGTGCCTATAATTCACCCCTCCACTTT	CANSQDFEGLGAYNSPLHF	.	TRBJ1-6	.	TRBV4-3
TGTGCCAGCAGGGAACAGGGGGCGGGAAACATTCAGTACTTC	CASREQGAGNIQYF	TRBD1	TRBJ2-4	.	TRBV2
TGTGCCAGCAGTCCCAGGGGGAGGGCTTCTGAGGCCTACAATGAGCAGTTCTTC	CASSPRGRASEAYNEQFF	.	TRBJ2-1	.	TRBV7-9
TGCGCCAGCAGCTTGGCGGGCGATACAACTAATGAAAAACTGTTTTTT	CASSLAGDTTNEKLFF	.	TRBJ1-4	.	TRBV5-1
TGTACCAGCAGCTCGCGCCCGGGGACAGAGTATCAGCCCCAGCATTTT	CTSSSRPGTEYQPQHF	TRBD1	TRBJ1-5	.	TRBV7-2
TGCGCCAGCAGCTGGTTCGGGGGGGGCACTGAAGCTTTCTTT	CASSWFGGGTEAFF	.	TRBJ1-1	few	TRBV5-1
TGCAGTGCTAGAGCAGAGAACTACTACGAGCAGTACTTC	CSARAENYYEQYF	.	TRBJ2-7	.	TRBV20-1